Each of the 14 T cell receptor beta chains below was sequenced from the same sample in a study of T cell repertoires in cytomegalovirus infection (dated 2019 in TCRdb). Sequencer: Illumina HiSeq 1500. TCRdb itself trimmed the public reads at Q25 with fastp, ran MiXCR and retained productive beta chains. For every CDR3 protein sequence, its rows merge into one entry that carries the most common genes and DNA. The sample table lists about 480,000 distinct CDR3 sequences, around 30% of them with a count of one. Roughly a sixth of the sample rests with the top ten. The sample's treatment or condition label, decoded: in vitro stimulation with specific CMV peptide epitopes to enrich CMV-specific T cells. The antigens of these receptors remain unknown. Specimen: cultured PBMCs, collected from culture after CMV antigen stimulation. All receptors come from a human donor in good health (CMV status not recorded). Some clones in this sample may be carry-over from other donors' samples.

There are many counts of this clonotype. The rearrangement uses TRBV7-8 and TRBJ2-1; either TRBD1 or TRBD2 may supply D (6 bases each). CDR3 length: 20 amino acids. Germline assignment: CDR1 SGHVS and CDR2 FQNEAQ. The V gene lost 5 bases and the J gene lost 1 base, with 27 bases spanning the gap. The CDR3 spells CASSPRPGERRGLSYNEQFF. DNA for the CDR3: TGTGCCAGCAGCCCACGCCCGGGGGAGCGAAGGGGGTTATCCTACAATGAGCAGTTCTTC. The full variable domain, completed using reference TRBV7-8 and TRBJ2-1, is GAGVSQSPRYKVAKRGQDVALRCDPISGHVSLFWYQQALGQGPEFLTYFQNEAQLDKSGLPSDRFFAERPEGSVSTLKIQRTQQEDSAVYLCASSPRPGERRGLSYNEQFFGPGTRLTVL.

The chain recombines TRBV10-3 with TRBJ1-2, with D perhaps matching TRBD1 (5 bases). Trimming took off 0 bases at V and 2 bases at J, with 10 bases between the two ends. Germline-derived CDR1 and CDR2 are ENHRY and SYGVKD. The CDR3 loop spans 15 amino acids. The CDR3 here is CAISESDQGNYGYTF. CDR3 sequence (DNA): TGTGCCATCAGTGAGTCGGACCAGGGAAACTATGGCTACACCTTC.

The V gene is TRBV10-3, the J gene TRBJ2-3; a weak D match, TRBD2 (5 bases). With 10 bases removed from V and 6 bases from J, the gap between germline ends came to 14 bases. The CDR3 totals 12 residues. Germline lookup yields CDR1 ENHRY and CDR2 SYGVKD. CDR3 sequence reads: CATRETGDTQYF. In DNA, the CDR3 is TGTGCCACCCGCGAGACGGGGGATACGCAGTATTTT.

CDR3 nucleotides: TGCAGCGTCCAGTTACAGGGAGGCAATCAGCCCCAGCATTTT. Amino acid sequence: CSVQLQGGNQPQHF. The chain is built from TRBV29-1 and TRBJ1-5; tentative D call: TRBD1 (6 bases). CDR3 length equals 14 residues. The V gene's germline CDR1 is SQVTM and CDR2 ANQGSEA. The V end lost 6 bases, the J end lost 2 bases, and 14 bases lay between the germline ends.

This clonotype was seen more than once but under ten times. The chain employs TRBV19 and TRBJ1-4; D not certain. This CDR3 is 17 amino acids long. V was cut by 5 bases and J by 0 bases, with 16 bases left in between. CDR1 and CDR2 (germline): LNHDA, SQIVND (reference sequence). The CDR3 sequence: CASSRLIGDATNEKLFF. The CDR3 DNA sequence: TGTGCCAGTAGTCGTTTGATCGGAGACGCAACTAATGAAAAACTGTTTTTT.

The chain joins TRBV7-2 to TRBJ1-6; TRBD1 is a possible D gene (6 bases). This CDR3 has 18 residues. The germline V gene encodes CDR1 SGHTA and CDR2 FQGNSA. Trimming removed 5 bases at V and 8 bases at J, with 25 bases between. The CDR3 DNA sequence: TGTGCCAGCAGCCCCCCCCCCGGCCTTACAGGGAGACATTCACCCCTCCACTTT. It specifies CASSPPPGLTGRHSPLHF. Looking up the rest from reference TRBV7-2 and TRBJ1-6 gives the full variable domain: GAGVSQSPSNKVTEKGKDVELRCDPISGHTALYWYRQSLGQGLEFLIYFQGNSAPDKSGLPSDRFSAERTGGSVSTLTIQRTQQEDSAVYLCASSPPPGLTGRHSPLHFGNGTRLTVT.

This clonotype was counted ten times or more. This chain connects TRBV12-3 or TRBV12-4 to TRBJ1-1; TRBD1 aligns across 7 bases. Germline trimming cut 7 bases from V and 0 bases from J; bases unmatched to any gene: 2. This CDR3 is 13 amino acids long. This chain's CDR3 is CASTDRVNTEAFF. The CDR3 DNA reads TGTGCCAGCACCGACAGGGTGAACACTGAAGCTTTCTTT.

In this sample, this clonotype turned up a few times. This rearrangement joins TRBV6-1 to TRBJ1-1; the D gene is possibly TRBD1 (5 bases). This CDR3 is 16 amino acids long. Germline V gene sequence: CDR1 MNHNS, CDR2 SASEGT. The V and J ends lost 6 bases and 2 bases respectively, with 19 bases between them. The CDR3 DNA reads TGTGCCAGCAGACGGATCTCTGGGGCCTCCAACACTGAAGCTTTCTTT. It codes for CASRRISGASNTEAFF.

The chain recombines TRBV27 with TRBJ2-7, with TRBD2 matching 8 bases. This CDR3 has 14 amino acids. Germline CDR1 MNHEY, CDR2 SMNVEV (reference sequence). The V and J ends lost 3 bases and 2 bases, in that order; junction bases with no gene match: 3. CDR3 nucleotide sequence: TGTGCCAGCAGTTTTGGAGCGGGAGCCTACGAGCAGTACTTC. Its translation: CASSFGAGAYEQYF.

This CDR3 reads CASSLFSSQETQYF. The CDR3 nucleotides are TGTGCCAGCAGCTTATTTAGCAGCCAAGAGACCCAGTACTTC. This chain connects TRBV7-9 to TRBJ2-5; the D is unclear. V was shortened by 2 bases and J by 1 base, with 8 bases between the two germline ends. The CDR3 contains 14 residues. Germline CDR1 and CDR2: SEHNR and FQNEAQ (reference sequence).

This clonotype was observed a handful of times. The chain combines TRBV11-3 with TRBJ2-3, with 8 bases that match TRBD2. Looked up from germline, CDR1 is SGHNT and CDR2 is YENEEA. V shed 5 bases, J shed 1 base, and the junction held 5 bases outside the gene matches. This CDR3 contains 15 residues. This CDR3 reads CASSQGLGGTDTQYF. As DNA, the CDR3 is TGTGCCAGCAGCCAGGGACTAGGAGGCACAGATACGCAGTATTTT.

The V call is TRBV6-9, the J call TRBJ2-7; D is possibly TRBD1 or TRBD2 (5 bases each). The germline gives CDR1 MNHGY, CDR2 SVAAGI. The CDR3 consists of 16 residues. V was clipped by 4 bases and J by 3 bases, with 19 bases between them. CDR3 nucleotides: TGTGCCAGCAGTTTTTCTTGGGACGGCAGCGGCTACGAGCAGTACTTC. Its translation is CASSFSWDGSGYEQYF.

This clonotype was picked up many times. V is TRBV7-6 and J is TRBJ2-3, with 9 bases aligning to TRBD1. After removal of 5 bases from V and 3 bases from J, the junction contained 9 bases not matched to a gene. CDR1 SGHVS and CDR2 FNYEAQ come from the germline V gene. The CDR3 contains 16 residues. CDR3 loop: CASSPLGQGETDTQYF. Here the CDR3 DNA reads TGTGCCAGCAGCCCATTGGGACAGGGTGAGACAGATACGCAGTATTTT.

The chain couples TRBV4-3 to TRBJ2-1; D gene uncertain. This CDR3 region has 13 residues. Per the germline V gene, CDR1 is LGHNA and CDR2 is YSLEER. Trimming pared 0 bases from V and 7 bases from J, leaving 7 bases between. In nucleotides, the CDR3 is TGCGCCAGCAGCCAAGAACCAAGTAATGAGCAGTTCTTC. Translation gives CASSQEPSNEQFF.